This T cell receptor beta chain was captured in a study of T cells in severe cutaneous drug reactions. In the study overall: RegiSCAR criteria gave all enrolled patients a probable or definite SJS/TEN or DRESS diagnosis. Patients in acute or recovery stage gave blister fluids/cells and PBMC. Study-wide findings and caveats: One public TCRbeta CDR3 appeared in all seven blister samples, averaging roughly 14%.

The CDR3 covers 15 residues. The germline V gene encodes CDR1 MNHNS and CDR2 SASEGT. The donors had carbamazepine-induced Stevens-Johnson syndrome or toxic epidermal necrolysis. Points on this clonotype: Its antigen remains unknown.

Bulk and single-cell libraries used iRepertoire multiplex PCR with TCR subtype-specific primers. Input for bulk TCR libraries: roughly 85-500 ng RNA per sample. TCRdb processed the multiplex PCR reads again and assigns one entry to each CDR3 protein, with no DNA. The sample totals 6,500 to 7,500 distinct CDR3 sequences; its top ten clones hold around a third. This chain links TRBV6-1 with TRBJ1-2; TCRdb gives TRBD1 as the D gene, but with no DNA this cannot be confirmed. The source is a human donor with toxic epidermal necrolysis, a severe cutaneous drug reaction. Material: cells from a skin blister. CDR3 residues: CASSVEGTGIGGYTF.